Presented here are 3 T cell receptor beta chains from one specimen sequenced in a study of CD8 T cells in ankylosing spondylitis. General observations from the study: For ankylosing spondylitis blood, a TCR beta motif of 7 or 8 highly homologous variants appeared characteristic.

These TCRs are of unknown antigen specificity. TCRdb processed the 5' RACE reads anew with MiXCR; each CDR3 protein has one entry. The table includes 470,000 or so distinct CDR3 sequences, roughly 26% detected once. Sequencing was performed on blood, either unsorted or a sorted T cell fraction (not recorded which). The receptors were gathered from a male donor with ankylosing spondylitis.

Many counts were recorded for this clonotype. This chain connects TRBV7-2 to TRBJ2-3; 7 bases are a match to TRBD1. Germline V gene data show CDR1 as SGHTA and CDR2 as FQGNSA. The V and J ends lost 3 bases and 1 base, in that order; junction bases with no gene match: 1. CDR3 length: 14 residues. The CDR3 DNA sequence: TGTGCCAGCAGCTTTGGGACAGGCACAGATACGCAGTATTTT. It encodes CASSFGTGTDTQYF.

The chain is built from TRBV3-1 and TRBJ2-7, with 13 bases matching TRBD2. This CDR3 is 16 amino acids long. The germline CDR1 and CDR2 sequences are LGHDT and YNNKEL (reference sequence). Trimming took 4 bases from V and 0 from J; bases not matched to a gene: 3. DNA for the CDR3: TGTGCCAGCAGCCGGACTAGCGGGAGTTACTCCTACGAGCAGTACTTC. Protein: CASSRTSGSYSYEQYF.

This clonotype was recorded a few times. J is TRBJ2-3 and V is TRBV20-1, with TRBD1 identical over 8 bases. In germline, CDR1 is DFQATT, CDR2 SNEGSKA (reference sequence). Losses at the gene ends were 6 bases for V and 6 bases for J; bases not matched to a gene: 11. This CDR3 comprises 14 residues. CDR3 nucleotide sequence: TGCAGTGCCACCTTTCAGGGGGCCACGGATACGCAGTATTTT. Translated, it gives CSATFQGATDTQYF.